Listed below are T cell receptor beta chains from one sample, sequenced in a study of OX40 agonist ivuxolimab in advanced cancers. Clones were read by immunoSEQ multiplex PCR, and TCRdb kept only the in-frame ones, dropping some. The sample yields around 72,000 clones, 82% seen once. Material: CD4+ or CD8+ T cells sorted from blood, obtained in a trial of the OX40 agonist ivuxolimab. The receptors stem from an adult with an advanced solid tumor such as melanoma, head and neck, liver or kidney cancer. Both conserved end residues are part of each CDR3. A D gene is named only where the DNA matches it firmly. Only some rows state a clone size, as once, few, many or a class for expanded clones.

>TRBV2|NA|TRBJ1-1|NA
TGTGCCAGCAGCCCACACTTACCGAACACTGAAGCTTTCTTT
CASSPHLPNTEAFF
>TRBV5-6|NA|TRBJ2-3|TRBD2
TGTGCCAGCAGCTTGGGTCTAGCGGGAGCAGATACGCAGTATTTT
CASSLGLAGADTQYF
>TRBV5-5|NA|TRBJ2-1|NA
TGTGCCAGCAGCTCCCCCTACAATGAGCAGTTCTTC
CASSSPYNEQFF
>TRBV5-4|few|TRBJ1-4|NA
TGTGCCAGCAGCCAGGACAGAACTAATGAAAAACTGTTTTTT
CASSQDRTNEKLFF
>TRBV7-2|NA|TRBJ1-4|NA
TGTGCCAGCAGCTTAGCGCGGGCAGGGCGACAAGAAAAACTGTTTTTT
CASSLARAGRQEKLFF
>TRBV21-1|NA|TRBJ2-1|NA
TGTGCCAGCAGTCATCGCCCCAACAATGAGCAGTTCTTC
CASSHRPNNEQFF
>TRBV5-1|NA|TRBJ2-1|NA
TGCGCCAGCAGCTCTGGGTCCCCGTCGATGGATGAGCAGTTCTTC
CASSSGSPSMDEQFF
>TRBV28|NA|TRBJ1-5|NA
TGTGCCAGCAGTTCAGGGATTCTTCAGCCCCAGCATTTT
CASSSGILQPQHF
>TRBV6-6|NA|TRBJ1-2|NA
TGTGCCAGCAGTTATACCCAGCAAGATGGCTACACCTTC
CASSYTQQDGYTF
>TRBV15|NA|TRBJ2-3|TRBD2
TGTGCCACCAGCAAGAGGGTCAGCGGGGGTGCCACAGATACGCAGTATTTT
CATSKRVSGGATDTQYF
>TRBV11-2|NA|TRBJ2-1|NA
TGTGCCAGCAGCCTAAATTTTAACGTCGACAATGAGCAGTTCTTC
CASSLNFNVDNEQFF
>TRBV2|NA|TRBJ1-1|NA
TGTGCCAGCAGTGCTCGGGTGAGGACTGAAGCTTTCTTT
CASSARVRTEAFF
>TRBV6-1|NA|TRBJ2-5|NA
TGTGCCAGCAGGGAGTCGGGAGAGACCCAGTACTTC
CASRESGETQYF
>TRBV28|NA|TRBJ2-2|TRBD1
TGTGCCAGCAGGCAGGGGGCGACCGGGGAGCTGTTTTTT
CASRQGATGELFF
>TRBV28|once|TRBJ1-5|NA
TGTGCCAGCAGTTTAATCCGGGATAATCAGCCCCAGCATTTT
CASSLIRDNQPQHF
>TRBV7-9|NA|TRBJ1-2|NA
TGTGCCAGCAGTCAAAGGGAGGGCGACTATGGCTACACCTTC
CASSQREGDYGYTF
>TRBV28|NA|TRBJ1-3|NA
TGTGCCAGCAGTTTACTCGACAATGGTGGAAACACCATATATTTT
CASSLLDNGGNTIYF
>TRBV11-2|NA|TRBJ2-3|NA
TGTGCCAGCAGCTACCGGGACTCCCTGACAGATACGCAGTATTTT
CASSYRDSLTDTQYF
>TRBV27|NA|TRBJ1-3|NA
TGTGCCAGCAGGCCCGGGGACAAATTAAGAAACACCATATATTTT
CASRPGDKLRNTIYF
>TRBV6-1|NA|TRBJ1-1|NA
TGTGCCAGCTTCGGACAGTTGAACACTGAAGCTTTCTTT
CASFGQLNTEAFF
>TRBV19|NA|TRBJ1-1|TRBD1
TGTGCCAGTATTACAGGGGGCGCCGGGAACACTGAAGCTTTCTTT
CASITGGAGNTEAFF
>TRBV2|few|TRBJ2-2|NA
TGTGCCAGCACGACAGGGAACACCGGGGAGCTGTTTTTT
CASTTGNTGELFF
>TRBV5-5|NA|TRBJ2-5|NA
TGTGCCAGCAGCTTGAGGGCAGATCAAGAGACCCAGTACTTC
CASSLRADQETQYF
>TRBV5-6|NA|TRBJ2-5|NA
TGTGCCAGCAGCTTACGGGAGACCCAGTACTTC
CASSLRETQYF
>TRBV7-3|NA|TRBJ2-1|TRBD2
TGTGCCAGCAGCTCCTCTAGCGGGTATAACAATGAGCAGTTCTTC
CASSSSSGYNNEQFF
>TRBV6-6|once|TRBJ1-1|NA
TGTGCCAGCAGTCCCCTCCGACAAAGCACTGAAGCTTTCTTT
CASSPLRQSTEAFF
>TRBV19|few|TRBJ1-1|NA
TGTGCCATCCACCTCCAGCACACTGAAGCTTTCTTT
CAIHLQHTEAFF
>TRBV4-1|NA|TRBJ1-2|NA
TGCGCCAGCAGTCGGGCCTTCCCCCTCTATGGCTACACCTTC
CASSRAFPLYGYTF
>TRBV27|NA|TRBJ1-1|NA
TGTGCCAGCAAGTGGCAGAGCAACACTGAAGCTTTCTTT
CASKWQSNTEAFF
>TRBV7-9|once|TRBJ2-2|TRBD2
TGTGCCAGCCCCCAGCGGGGTAGCGGGGCTAGGACCGGGGAGCTGTTTTTT
CASPQRGSGARTGELFF
>TRBV18|NA|TRBJ1-1|TRBD1
TGTGCCAGCTCACCACTCTTAGCGGGACAGGGGGCTTTCTTT
CASSPLLAGQGAFF
>TRBV6-1|NA|TRBJ1-5|NA
TGTGCCAGCAGCGATACCGTGAGGCGCAATCAGCCCCAGCATTTT
CASSDTVRRNQPQHF
>TRBV6-5|NA|TRBJ2-5|TRBD2
TGTGCCAGCAGGCCCGGACTAGCGGGGGAGACCCAGTACTTC
CASRPGLAGETQYF
>TRBV5-8|NA|TRBJ2-4|TRBD1
TGTGCCAGCAGCCTACGGACAGGGATGGCCAAAAACATTCAGTACTTC
CASSLRTGMAKNIQYF
>TRBV5-6|NA|TRBJ1-1|NA
TGTGCCAGCAGCTTGGACGGGATGGGGGCCTTGGAAACTTTCTTT
CASSLDGMGALETFF
>TRBV19|NA|TRBJ1-2|TRBD1
TGTGCCAGTAGATTTTCAGGGGGCGTAAGCGGCTACACCTTC
CASRFSGGVSGYTF
>TRBV28|NA|TRBJ2-4|NA
TGTGCCAGCAGTTTATCTTTGGGGGGTAACATTCAGTACTTC
CASSLSLGGNIQYF
>TRBV7-3|NA|TRBJ2-2|TRBD1
TGTGCCAGCAGCAGAACAGGGGCCGACACCGGGGAGCTGTTTTTT
CASSRTGADTGELFF
>TRBV6-5|once|TRBJ1-1|NA
TGTGCCAGCAGACCCCCCACAGGGCGGAACACTGAAGCTTTCTTT
CASRPPTGRNTEAFF
>TRBV7-9|NA|TRBJ2-4|TRBD2
TGTGCCAGCAGCTTAACTAGCGACATTCAGTACTTC
CASSLTSDIQYF
>TRBV5-6|few|TRBJ1-1|NA
TGTGCCAGCAGCTTACAGCGACAGGTAAAAGTCCCTGAAGCTTTCTTT
CASSLQRQVKVPEAFF
>TRBV7-9|NA|TRBJ1-1|NA
TGTGCCAGCAGCCCTCTTTTGGGACGGGCCGTAGAAGCTTTCTTT
CASSPLLGRAVEAFF
>TRBV10-3|NA|TRBJ2-2|NA
TGTGCCATCAATCCTCTAGGCGCCGGGGAGCTGTTTTTT
CAINPLGAGELFF
>TRBV6-1|NA|TRBJ1-2|TRBD1
TGTGCCAGCAAGAAGGATCGGGACAGGGGTTCCGGCTACACCTTC
CASKKDRDRGSGYTF
>TRBV6-5|NA|TRBJ1-4|TRBD1
TGTGCCAGCAGCCGGACAGGGGTAAATGAAAAACTGTTTTTT
CASSRTGVNEKLFF
>TRBV30|NA|TRBJ1-5|NA
TGTGCCTGGAGCGGATTTGTAGGCAATCAGCCCCAGCATTTT
CAWSGFVGNQPQHF
>TRBV6-1|NA|TRBJ1-6|NA
TGTGCCAGCAGAGGGGAGGGTGGAGGTAATTCACCCCTCCACTTT
CASRGEGGGNSPLHF
>TRBV10-3|NA|TRBJ1-5|NA
TGTGCCATCAGCGATCAGGGTAATCAGCCCCAGCATTTT
CAISDQGNQPQHF
>TRBV7-6|few|TRBJ2-7|TRBD2
TGTGCCAGCAGCTTAGGAGCGGGAGGATACTACGAGCAGTACTTC
CASSLGAGGYYEQYF
>TRBV7-6|medium-sized|TRBJ2-7|NA
TGTGCCAGCAGCACCCGACGAACCTACGAGCAGTACTTC
CASSTRRTYEQYF
>TRBV7-2|NA|TRBJ1-2|NA
TGTGCCAGCAGCTTAAGGCAGGGATCGGCTCATATTCGCGGGGGCCACACCTTC
CASSLRQGSAHIRGGHTF
>TRBV28|NA|TRBJ1-5|NA
TGTGTCAGCAGTTTATCGGCGGGGAGTAATCAGCCCCAGCATTTT
CVSSLSAGSNQPQHF
>TRBV7-9|NA|TRBJ2-3|TRBD2
TGTGCCAGCAGCATCGGGACTAGCGGGAGTGATGGCACAGATACGCAGTATTTT
CASSIGTSGSDGTDTQYF